Shown below are 18 T cell receptor beta chains from a single sample sequenced in a study of blood T cell repertoires in COVID-19. Sequencing used immunoSEQ multiplex PCR; TCRdb keeps in-frame clones, though not all of them. Found here are roughly 250,000 clones, 88% of them singletons; the top ten hold about 0.74%. The sample consisted of peripheral blood. The origin of the receptors is a woman aged 25 to 39 with acute or convalescent COVID-19.

The gene calls are TRBV12-5 and TRBJ2-7, with 11 bases that match TRBD2. Germline V CDR1 and CDR2: LGHNT, FRNRAP. V lost 5 bases and J lost 7; bases outside the gene matches: 10. The CDR3 totals 15 residues. The CDR3 nucleotides read TGTGCTAGTGGTCCGATAGCGGGAGGGCCGGGTGAGCAGTACTTC. Encoded protein: CASGPIAGGPGEQYF.

The J gene is TRBJ1-5, the V gene TRBV7-8; TRBD1 might be the D (5 bases). Deletions cut 1 base from V and 2 bases from J, with 15 bases between. The CDR3 extends over 17 amino acids. From germline, CDR1 is SGHVS and CDR2 FQNEAQ. CDR3 in amino acids: CASSLDYAGTRNQPQHF. The CDR3 nucleotides are TGTGCCAGCAGCTTAGATTATGCAGGGACTCGCAATCAGCCCCAGCATTTT.

The V gene is TRBV10-3, the J gene TRBJ2-3; 9 bases match TRBD2. The germline V gene encodes CDR1 ENHRY and CDR2 SYGVKD. V lost 10 bases to trimming and J lost 4 bases; unmatched junction nucleotides: 9. The CDR3 totals 14 residues. The CDR3: CATVAGAKPDTQYF. CDR3 nucleotides: TGTGCCACGGTAGCGGGAGCGAAACCAGATACGCAGTATTTT.

J is TRBJ2-6 and V is TRBV5-4, with 7 bases aligning to TRBD2. CDR1 is SGHNT, CDR2 YYREEE, per germline (reference sequence). The CDR3 consists of 15 residues. V dropped 7 bases and J dropped 1; count of bases not matched to a gene: 5. CDR3 bases: TGTGCCAGCCGACTCGGGAGGTCTGGGGCCAACGTCCTGACTTTC. Translated, it gives CASRLGRSGANVLTF.

The chain employs TRBV15 and TRBJ2-3, with 9 bases matching TRBD2. Germline V lookup: CDR1 LNHNV, CDR2 YYDKDF (reference sequence). V shed 0 bases, J shed 4 bases, and the junction held 11 bases outside the gene matches. The CDR3 has 18 amino acids. This CDR3 reads CATSRDLLSGSRADTQYF. DNA of the CDR3: TGTGCCACCAGCAGAGACCTACTTAGCGGGAGTCGCGCAGATACGCAGTATTTT.

This clone has only a few counts. The V call is TRBV25-1, the J call TRBJ1-3; D unresolved. CDR3 size: 11 residues. V lost 7 bases to trimming and J lost 4 bases, with 5 bases between them. Germline V CDR1 and CDR2: MGHDK, SYGVNS. DNA of the CDR3: TGTGCCAGCACCCCGGGAAACACCATATATTTT. Protein sequence: CASTPGNTIYF. The complete variable domain, with remaining parts taken from reference TRBV25-1 and TRBJ1-3, reads EADIYQTPRYLVIGTGKKITLECSQTMGHDKMYWYQQDPGMELHLIHYSYGVNSTEKGDLSSESTVSRIRTEHFPLTLESARPSHTSQYLCASTPGNTIYFGEGSWLTVV.

In this sample, this clone turned up once. V and J are TRBV19 and TRBJ1-2; TRBD1 might be the D (6 bases). Germline CDR1 and CDR2: LNHDA and SQIVND (reference sequence). The CDR3 loop spans 14 amino acids. V was trimmed by 7 bases and J by 7 bases, leaving 19 bases between them. The CDR3 sequence: CASKAGQSKSGYTF. The CDR3 nucleotides read TGTGCCAGTAAGGCCGGACAGTCGAAGAGTGGCTACACCTTC.

The rearrangement uses TRBV6-6 and TRBJ1-1, with TRBD1 matching 9 bases. The trim removed 5 bases at V and 6 bases at J, leaving 13 bases unmatched. CDR1 is MNHNY and CDR2 is SVGAGI in the germline V gene (reference sequence). This CDR3 spans 16 amino acids. CDR3 amino acids: CASSRAGTGIISEAFF. In DNA form, the CDR3 reads TGTGCCAGCAGTCGAGCCGGGACAGGGATTATCTCTGAAGCTTTCTTT.

This chain connects TRBV11-2 to TRBJ2-5, with TRBD2 identical over 8 bases. Looked up from germline, CDR1 is SGHAT and CDR2 is FQNNGV. The V segment lost 3 bases and the J segment 2 bases; nucleotides outside the gene matches: 5. The CDR3 extends over 15 amino acids. CDR3 sequence: CASSFGIAGQETQYF. The CDR3, as DNA: TGTGCCAGCAGCTTTGGTATAGCGGGACAAGAGACCCAGTACTTC.

The gene calls are TRBV20-1 and TRBJ2-5; D not resolved. This CDR3 is built from 13 residues. The germline V gene has CDR1 DFQATT and CDR2 SNEGSKA (reference sequence). Deletions cut 3 bases from V and 1 base from J, with 9 bases between. CDR3: CSASVSVQETQYF. CDR3 DNA sequence: TGCAGTGCTAGTGTCTCAGTCCAAGAGACCCAGTACTTC.

The chain combines TRBV24-1 with TRBJ1-1; D possibly corresponds to TRBD1 (5 bases). Germline-derived CDR1 and CDR2 are KGHDR and SFDVKD. CDR3 size: 12 residues. V lost 4 bases to trimming and J lost 4 bases, with 6 bases between them. The CDR3 DNA follows: TGTGCCACCAGTGAGGGGGGCACTGAAGCTTTCTTT. It yields the protein CATSEGGTEAFF.

This chain uses TRBV6-5 with TRBJ2-2; TRBD2 aligns across 8 bases. The CDR3 runs 14 residues. The trim removed 11 bases at V and 4 bases at J, leaving 9 bases unmatched. Germline assignment: CDR1 MNHEY and CDR2 SVGAGI. CDR3 nucleotide sequence: TGTGCCGGGGAGCGGCGGGGGGTCACCGGGGAGCTGTTTTTT. Protein product: CAGERRGVTGELFF.

V is TRBV30 and J is TRBJ1-2, with 10 bases lining up with TRBD1. CDR1 is GTSNPN, CDR2 SVGIG, per germline (reference sequence). This CDR3 has 14 residues. V was clipped by 5 bases and J by 4 bases; unmatched bases: 7. The CDR3 protein is CAWADRGQGYGYTF. The CDR3 coding sequence is TGTGCCTGGGCCGACAGGGGGCAAGGCTATGGCTACACCTTC. The full variable domain, completed using reference TRBV30 and TRBJ1-2, is SQTIHQWPATLVQPVGSPLSLECTVEGTSNPNLYWYRQAAGRGLQLLFYSVGIGQISSEVPQNLSASRPQDRQFILSSKKLLLSDSGFYLCAWADRGQGYGYTFGSGTRLTVV.

This clone appeared a single time. V usage is TRBV6-2 or TRBV6-3 and J usage is TRBJ2-7; 10 bases align to TRBD2. In germline, CDR1 is MNHEY, CDR2 SVGEGT. The CDR3 runs to 18 residues. Trimming cost V 2 bases and J 0 bases; bases outside gene matches: 10. The CDR3 DNA is TGTGCCAGCAGTTACAACGTGTTACTAGCGGGACTCTCCTACGAGCAGTACTTC. Translating it yields CASSYNVLLAGLSYEQYF.

V and J are TRBV7-2 and TRBJ1-6; 9 bases fit TRBD1. CDR1 is SGHTA and CDR2 is FQGNSA in the germline V gene. Losses at the gene ends were 5 bases for V and 8 bases for J; bases not matched to a gene: 10. The CDR3 length is 16 residues. This CDR3 reads CASSTITGGAYSPLHF. DNA for the CDR3: TGTGCCAGCAGCACTATCACAGGGGGCGCTTATTCACCCCTCCACTTT.

This clone was seen only once. The rearrangement joins TRBV29-1 to TRBJ2-7; 7 positions match TRBD1. This CDR3 contains 13 residues. Germline V gene data show CDR1 as SQVTM and CDR2 as ANQGSEA. The V and J ends lost 1 base and 3 bases, in that order; junction bases with no gene match: 3. CDR3 region: CSVEVRQGYEQYF. DNA of the CDR3: TGCAGCGTTGAAGTCCGACAGGGCTACGAGCAGTACTTC.

This clone was detected a few times. The CDR3 DNA is TGTGCCAGCAGCTACCAGGAATTTGGCTATGGCTACACCTTC. Protein: CASSYQEFGYGYTF. The V gene is TRBV11-3, the J gene TRBJ1-2; D unclear. Germline V lookup: CDR1 SGHNT, CDR2 YENEEA. Trimming removed 4 bases from V and 4 bases from J, with 13 bases in between. The CDR3 totals 14 residues.

The chain has TRBV7-9 and TRBJ1-3; D possibly corresponds to TRBD1 (5 bases). Trimming took 5 bases from V and 1 from J, leaving 9 bases between them. The CDR3 has 14 residues. CDR1 is SEHNR, CDR2 FQNEAQ, per germline (reference sequence). In DNA form, the CDR3 reads TGTGCCAGCAGCCCAGGGTTATCTGGAAACACCATATATTTT. It codes for CASSPGLSGNTIYF. Full variable domain (missing parts from reference TRBV7-9 and TRBJ1-3): DTGVSQNPRHKITKRGQNVTFRCDPISEHNRLYWYRQTLGQGPEFLTYFQNEAQLEKSRLLSDRFSAERPKGSFSTLEIQRTEQGDSAMYLCASSPGLSGNTIYFGEGSWLTVV.